The entry below describes one TCR beta chain. The sample comes from a study of shared clonotypes between healthy human individuals. Naive CD8 cells lacked CD45RO and underwent positive selection for CCR7, leaving out terminally differentiated effector memory CD45RA+ cells. The deep-level immunoSEQ assay was used. Every immunoSEQ plate was one replicate of a subset's evenly spread DNA. Only in-frame clones appear in the TCRdb table, and some are missing; sequencing was by immunoSEQ multiplex PCR. The table includes 1.5 million to 2.5 million clones, about 95% detected once. Per germline, CDR1 SGHRS and CDR2 YFSETQ. The CDR3 totals 15 residues. With V trimmed by 3 bases and J by 6 bases, 7 bases remained unmatched.

The clonotype comes from a man younger than 35 in good health. The sequencing input was naive CD8+ T cells sorted from blood. V and J are TRBV5-1 and TRBJ2-7, with 12 bases that match TRBD1. Here the CDR3 reads CASSYRDRGPGEQYF. The CDR3 nucleotides read TGCGCCAGCAGCTACCGGGACAGGGGGCCCGGCGAGCAGTACTTC.